The 8 T cell receptor beta chains listed next were all sequenced from one sample in a study of blood T cell repertoires in COVID-19. The table came from immunoSEQ multiplex PCR; TCRdb's copy has only in-frame clones and leaves some out. In the table there are 220,000 or so clones, about 93% of which are singletons. Sequenced sample: peripheral blood. The source of these receptors is a man aged 60 to 75 with COVID-19, enrolled during active disease.

The chain combines TRBV19 with TRBJ2-3; possibly TRBD2 for D (5 bases). The CDR3 has 11 amino acids. Germline V CDR1 and CDR2: LNHDA, SQIVND (reference sequence). V was trimmed by 5 bases and J by 9 bases, leaving 9 bases between them. The DNA for the CDR3 is TGTGCCAGTAGTTCGGGGATCACGCAGTATTTT. Its translation: CASSSGITQYF.

This chain links TRBV7-8 with TRBJ1-5; tentative D call: TRBD1 (5 bases). Per germline, CDR1 SGHVS and CDR2 FQNEAQ. Trimming took off 10 bases at V and 3 bases at J, with 13 bases between the two ends. The length of the CDR3 is 13 residues. The CDR3 region is CATSEGINQPQHF. The CDR3 coding sequence is TGTGCCACCTCGGAGGGGATCAATCAGCCCCAGCATTTT.

This rearrangement joins TRBV5-1 to TRBJ1-5; TRBD1 might be the D (5 bases). The V gene's germline CDR1 is SGHRS and CDR2 YFSETQ. Between the trimmed V and J ends, which lost 4 bases and 5 bases, there was a span of 16 bases. The CDR3 runs to 15 residues. The CDR3 loop is CASSRDYGTDQPQHF. CDR3 DNA sequence: TGCGCCAGCAGCCGGGACTACGGGACCGATCAGCCCCAGCATTTT.

V and J are TRBV5-4 and TRBJ2-1; 8 nucleotides match TRBD1. V shed 4 bases, J shed 15 bases, and the junction held 12 bases outside the gene matches. CDR3 length: 13 residues. The germline V gene has CDR1 SGHNT and CDR2 YYREEE (reference sequence). The CDR3 sequence: CASSPGQASRWFF. In DNA, the CDR3 is TGTGCCAGCAGCCCGGGACAGGCAAGTCGTTGGTTCTTC.

The chain combines TRBV4-1 with TRBJ2-1; 10 bases line up with TRBD2. V gave up 1 base and J gave up 10 bases; unmatched junction bases: 10. This CDR3 contains 16 residues. Germline CDR1 is MGHRA and CDR2 is YSYEKL. CDR3 nucleotides: TGCGCCAGCAGCCAAGCCAGGGAGCGGGGGGGCCCGGAGCAGTTCTTC. It specifies CASSQARERGGPEQFF.

The gene calls are TRBV9 and TRBJ2-2; the match to TRBD2 covers 14 bases. The germline V gene encodes CDR1 SGDLS and CDR2 YYNGEE. There are 17 residues in the CDR3. J was trimmed by 7 bases and V by 0 bases; bases with no gene match: 5. The CDR3 reads CASSVGGLAGVGGELFF. CDR3 nucleotides: TGTGCCAGCAGCGTAGGGGGACTAGCGGGAGTTGGCGGGGAGCTGTTTTTT.

This clone was seen a handful of times. The genes are TRBV29-1 and TRBJ1-2; the D gene is possibly TRBD1 (5 bases). The CDR3 extends over 12 amino acids. The ends were cut back, 5 bases at V and 1 base at J, with 8 bases in the middle. Per germline, CDR1 SQVTM and CDR2 ANQGSEA. This chain's CDR3 is CSVRGLNYGYTF. The CDR3 coding sequence is TGCAGCGTTAGGGGCCTTAACTATGGCTACACCTTC.

V and J are TRBV2 and TRBJ2-7; 7 bases agree with TRBD1. V lost 5 bases to trimming and J lost 4 bases; unmatched junction nucleotides: 11. Germline loops: CDR1 SNHLY, CDR2 FYNNEI. The CDR3 consists of 15 residues. The CDR3 DNA reads as TGTGCCAGCAGTCGGCTCTTGGGACAGCTATACGAGCAGTACTTC. It specifies CASSRLLGQLYEQYF.